This T cell receptor beta chain was sequenced during a study of Ad26.COV2.S vaccination and SARS-CoV-2 variants. This CDR3 has 12 amino acids. Germline V gene lookup returns CDR1 SNHLY and CDR2 FYNNEI. Trimming cost V 11 bases and J 0 bases, with 11 bases left between them. Study-wide results and caveats: Breadth, reportedly substantial, characterized the spike-specific CD8+ and CD4+ T cell responses after vaccination.

The count of this clone is one. Its antigen is not identified. The treatment was: around 19 received Ad26.COV2.S at low or high dose, single or two shots; roughly five received placebo; per-sample allocation not given. Sampling took place 63 days after the first vaccine or placebo injection. Sequencing used immunoSEQ multiplex PCR; TCRdb keeps in-frame clones, though not all of them. This sample has 350,000 to 450,000 clones, with roughly 85% found just once. Source: peripheral blood, taken in a trial of Ad26.COV2.S vaccine versus placebo. The rearrangement links TRBV2 to TRBJ2-7; D gene ambiguous. This clonotype originated in a person aged 18-60 years who received the Ad26.COV2.S COVID-19 vaccine or a placebo. The CDR3 bases are TGTGCCGTTTCCAGGATCTCCTACGAGCAGTACTTC. Translation gives CAVSRISYEQYF. The variable domain in full, completed from reference TRBV2 and TRBJ2-7, reads EPEVTQTPSHQVTQMGQEVILRCVPISNHLYFYWYRQILGQKVEFLVSFYNNEISEKSEIFDDQFSVERPDGSNFTLKIRSTKLEDSAMYFCAVSRISYEQYFGPGTRLTVT.